The clone carrying this T cell receptor beta chain has only one observation. Its ends do not fully match the called genes, so a read error is possible. Other DNA sequences in the same sample also yield this CDR3. The entry originates in a study of blood T cell repertoires in COVID-19. Overall study: PBMCs, B-cell-depleted T cells, or T cells were the source of the cDNA or gDNA that made up the material.

Original handling: Reference gene primer amplification in the assay estimated nucleated cell counts. Profiling relied on immunoSEQ multiplex PCR, and the TCRdb table lists in-frame clones only, not all of them. V and J calls and clone size are those listed in that table; D and trimming were worked out from the DNA. The sample lists roughly 120,000 clones, approximately 90% occurring once. This CDR3 spans 15 amino acids. Germline-derived CDR1 and CDR2 are SGHTA and FQGTGA. This receptor was taken from a human donor in a cohort sampled during active COVID-19. The V call is TRBV7-3, the J call TRBJ2-1; the D gene is possibly TRBD1 (6 bases). The sequenced material came from peripheral blood. Here the CDR3 reads CASSLSPRGEDEQFF. The CDR3, as DNA: TGTGCCAGTAGCTTAAGTCCCAGGGGCGAGGATGAGCAGTTCTTC.